Below are 23 T cell receptor beta chains sequenced from a single sample in a study of beta chain features in type 1 diabetes. Broader study findings: Shortening of TCRB CDR3s, moderate but significant, appeared in all four CD4+ subsets of Type 1 diabetes patients.

What was sequenced were expressed TCRB transcripts, since all of the isolated RNA had been reverse transcribed. Sequencing used immunoSEQ multiplex PCR; TCRdb keeps in-frame clones, though not all of them. The sample has about 170,000 clones, roughly 7.1% seen once. Their antigens remain unidentified. The sample comprised central memory CD4+ T cells from blood. All receptors come from a woman in her forties with type 1 diabetes.

The table lists this clone with many counts. The chain has TRBV5-1 and TRBJ2-3; D uncertain. The germline V gene has CDR1 SGHRS and CDR2 YFSETQ. The CDR3 has 16 amino acids. Deletions cut 0 bases from V and 0 bases from J, with 11 bases between. The CDR3 DNA reads TGCGCCAGCAGCTTGGCCTTGGGCCCAAGCACAGATACGCAGTATTTT. Protein sequence: CASSLALGPSTDTQYF.

The rearrangement joins TRBV5-1 to TRBJ2-1, with 10 bases aligning to TRBD2. The ends lost 1 base at V and 6 bases at J; junction bases unmatched: 4. Per the germline V gene, CDR1 is SGHRS and CDR2 is YFSETQ. The CDR3 loop spans 15 amino acids. The CDR3 region is CASSLMASGSNEQFF. CDR3 bases: TGCGCCAGCAGCTTGATGGCTAGCGGGAGCAATGAGCAGTTCTTC.

The sample holds a few counts of this clone. The CDR3 DNA sequence: TGCGCCAGCAGCCAATCCACAGGGACTGAGCAGTTCTTC. Translated: CASSQSTGTEQFF. The rearrangement joins TRBV4-3 to TRBJ2-1, with TRBD1 as a possible D gene (6 bases). Trimming removed 2 bases from V and 9 bases from J, with 11 bases in between. CDR3 length equals 13 residues. The germline CDR1 and CDR2 sequences are LGHNA and YSLEER.

The chain has TRBV20-1 and TRBJ1-2; D possibly corresponds to TRBD1 (5 bases). This CDR3 is 8 amino acids long. CDR1 DFQATT and CDR2 SNEGSKA come from the germline V gene (reference sequence). The chain's CDR3 is CRSIGDTF. Written as DNA, the CDR3 is TGCAGAAGTATAGGGGACACCTTC.

V usage is TRBV6-6 and J usage is TRBJ1-5; a possible D gene is TRBD1 (5 bases). CDR3 size: 12 residues. V gave up 9 bases and J gave up 3 bases, with 9 bases separating them. The germline gives CDR1 MNHNY, CDR2 SVGAGI (reference sequence). DNA for the CDR3: TGTGCCAGTGGGGGGGACAATCAGCCCCAGCATTTT. This gives the protein CASGGDNQPQHF.

V is TRBV20-1 and J is TRBJ1-1; D unclear. The CDR3 is 11 amino acids. Trimming removed 0 bases at V and 10 bases at J, with 9 bases between. Germline loops: CDR1 DFQATT, CDR2 SNEGSKA (reference sequence). The DNA for the CDR3 is TGCAGTGCTAGAGATCTGGTAGTAGCTTTCTTT. It codes for CSARDLVVAFF.

This clone was seen a handful of times. This chain links TRBV28 with TRBJ2-2, with 12 positions matching TRBD2. CDR3 length: 15 amino acids. The germline CDR1 and CDR2 sequences are MDHEN and SYDVKM. V was clipped by 6 bases and J by 5 bases; unmatched bases: 4. The CDR3 here is CASRPTSGSTGELFF. Here the CDR3 DNA reads TGTGCCAGCAGACCGACTAGCGGGAGTACCGGGGAGCTGTTTTTT.

The rearrangement links TRBV19 to TRBJ2-1; TRBD1 matches 8 bases. The J segment lost 8 bases and the V segment lost 6 bases, leaving 6 bases of the junction unmatched. In germline, CDR1 is LNHDA, CDR2 SQIVND (reference sequence). The CDR3 extends over 13 amino acids. The CDR3 nucleotides are TGTGCCAGTAGCCCCAGGGGGCTGTATGAGCAGTTCTTC. Translated: CASSPRGLYEQFF.

Only a few counts were recorded for this clone. This chain joins TRBV5-4 and TRBJ1-1; D remains unclear. This CDR3 has 14 residues. Trimming took off 7 bases at V and 6 bases at J, with 19 bases between the two ends. From germline, CDR1 is SGHNT and CDR2 YYREEE (reference sequence). The CDR3 bases are TGTGCCAGCGGGCCCGGAGGGCCACGGGCTGAAGCTTTCTTT. Protein sequence: CASGPGGPRAEAFF.

The chain is built from TRBV2 and TRBJ1-1; no reliable D call. The CDR3 consists of 11 residues. CDR1 is SNHLY and CDR2 is FYNNEI in the germline V gene. V dropped 7 bases and J dropped 3 bases, with 6 bases sitting between them. Here the CDR3 DNA reads TGTGCCAGCACTTTTTACACTGAAGCTTTCTTT. Residues: CASTFYTEAFF.

This sequence joins TRBV5-4 and TRBJ1-1, with 10 bases fitting TRBD1. The CDR3 spans 13 residues. V was clipped by 4 bases and J by 8 bases; unmatched bases: 5. From germline, CDR1 is SGHNT and CDR2 YYREEE (reference sequence). The CDR3 loop is CASSLGTGEEAFF. In DNA, the CDR3 is TGTGCCAGCAGCCTCGGGACAGGGGAAGAAGCTTTCTTT.

The genes are TRBV6-1 and TRBJ1-1; TRBD1 matches at 10 bases. The CDR3 covers 14 residues. With V trimmed by 6 bases and J by 2 bases, 3 bases remained unmatched. The germline V gene has CDR1 MNHNS and CDR2 SASEGT. The CDR3, as DNA: TGTGCCAGCAGCCGGGACAGGGGAAACACTGAAGCTTTCTTT. It encodes CASSRDRGNTEAFF.

The chain recombines TRBV7-2 with TRBJ1-1, with a weak D call TRBD1 (6 bases). Trimming removed 5 bases from V and 3 bases from J, with 10 bases in between. CDR3 size: 13 residues. The V gene's germline CDR1 is SGHTA and CDR2 FQGNSA. The CDR3 sequence is CASSLQGHTEAFF. The CDR3 DNA reads as TGTGCCAGCAGCCTTCAGGGGCACACTGAAGCTTTCTTT. Filled out from reference TRBV7-2 and TRBJ1-1, the complete variable domain reads GAGVSQSPSNKVTEKGKDVELRCDPISGHTALYWYRQSLGQGLEFLIYFQGNSAPDKSGLPSDRFSAERTGGSVSTLTIQRTQQEDSAVYLCASSLQGHTEAFFGQGTRLTVV.

This clone came up a few times. V and J are TRBV4-3 and TRBJ2-6; D is unresolved. CDR1 and CDR2 from the germline V gene are LGHNA and YSLEER. The CDR3 is 17 residues long. V lost 0 bases, J lost 0 bases, and 9 bases lay in between. The CDR3 coding sequence is TGCGCCAGCAGCCAAGACTCGGAGATCTCTGGGGCCAACGTCCTGACTTTC. Its protein product is CASSQDSEISGANVLTF.

Turning to this clone: Within the sample, other DNA sequences also encode this same CDR3. V is TRBV28 and J is TRBJ1-5; possible D gene TRBD1, 5 bases. Per germline, CDR1 MDHEN and CDR2 SYDVKM. The length of the CDR3 is 12 residues. V gave up 4 bases and J gave up 5 bases, with 6 bases separating them. DNA for the CDR3: TGTGCCAGCAGTTGGGGGGATCAGCCCCAGCATTTT. Its protein is CASSWGDQPQHF.

V and J are TRBV6-5 and TRBJ2-1; the D gene is possibly TRBD2 (6 bases). V lost 0 bases to trimming and J lost 3 bases, with 12 bases between them. Per the germline V gene, CDR1 is MNHEY and CDR2 is SVGAGI. There are 16 residues in the CDR3. The CDR3 bases are TGTGCCAGCAGTTACTCAGGCGGCGGGGTCTACAATGAGCAGTTCTTC. Amino acids: CASSYSGGGVYNEQFF.

This clone was observed a few times. V and J are TRBV5-5 and TRBJ2-5; no reliable D call. The V end lost 0 bases, the J end lost 3 bases, and 12 bases lay between the germline ends. Germline V gives CDR1 SGHKS, CDR2 YYEKEE (reference sequence). The CDR3 spans 15 residues. The CDR3 loop is CASSLVSISEETQYF. The CDR3 DNA reads TGTGCCAGCAGCTTGGTGAGCATCTCCGAAGAGACCCAGTACTTC.

Remarks on this clone: Compared with germline, one end of the junction differs, possibly owing to a read error. The rearrangement joins TRBV5-4 to TRBJ2-7; TRBD1 aligns across 9 bases. Germline assignment: CDR1 SGHNT and CDR2 YYREEE (reference sequence). The CDR3 is 16 residues long. CDR3 sequence (DNA): TGCGCCAGCAGCCAAGAAGCGACAGGGGGTTCGTACGAGCAGTACTTC. Translating it yields CASSQEATGGSYEQYF.

Only a few counts were recorded for this clone. The V and J genes are TRBV18 and TRBJ2-1; no definite D call. The CDR3 sequence is 13 residues long. The V end was cut by 5 bases, the J end by 5 bases, with 10 bases between. From germline, CDR1 is KGHSH and CDR2 LQKENI. The CDR3: CASSSTRDNEQFF. CDR3 nucleotide sequence: TGTGCCAGCTCATCGACCCGGGACAATGAGCAGTTCTTC.

The chain has TRBV13 and TRBJ2-7; no definite D call. Germline V gene data show CDR1 as PRHDT and CDR2 as FYEKMQ (reference sequence). CDR3 size: 11 residues. V was trimmed by 5 bases and J by 4 bases, leaving 6 bases between them. CDR3 in amino acids: CASSTGYEQYF. For the CDR3, the DNA is TGTGCCAGCAGCACCGGGTACGAGCAGTACTTC.

This clone was seen more than once but under ten times. Other DNA sequences in the same sample also yield this CDR3. The gene calls are TRBV28 and TRBJ2-5; no clear D gene. Germline V gene lookup returns CDR1 MDHEN and CDR2 SYDVKM. V lost 7 bases, J lost 0 bases, and 3 bases lay in between. The CDR3 loop spans 11 amino acids. Here the CDR3 DNA reads TGTGCCAGCACTGACCAAGAGACCCAGTACTTC. The encoded protein is CASTDQETQYF.

The V call is TRBV18, the J call TRBJ1-5; TRBD1 agrees at 9 bases. V was pared by 0 bases and J by 6 bases, with 9 bases of the junction left unmatched. The CDR3 runs to 17 residues. Germline loops: CDR1 KGHSH, CDR2 LQKENI. In DNA, the CDR3 is TGTGCCAGCTCACCACCAGGGAGCGGACAGGGGCTTCAGCCCCAGCATTTT. Its protein product is CASSPPGSGQGLQPQHF.

This clone has just a few counts. This sequence joins TRBV7-9 and TRBJ2-5; TRBD1 aligns across 8 bases. V gave up 3 bases and J gave up 5 bases; unmatched junction bases: 8. From germline, CDR1 is SEHNR and CDR2 FQNEAQ (reference sequence). The CDR3 covers 15 residues. The chain's CDR3 is CASSFSDRGWETQYF. CDR3 nucleotides: TGTGCCAGCAGCTTCTCAGACAGGGGTTGGGAGACCCAGTACTTC.